This paragraph reports one TCR beta chain. No antigen is known for it. The data belong to a study of cytomegalovirus exposure and HLA in healthy donors. On the study more broadly: The early release's HLA-typed donors yielded 70 million to 85 million unique TCRs.

Germline V gene lookup returns CDR1 LGHNA and CDR2 YSLEER. The V gene lost 2 bases and the J gene lost 11 bases, with 12 bases spanning the gap. The CDR3 consists of 12 residues. PCR primers comprised 60 Vbeta and 13 Jbeta primers. Method: immunoSEQ multiplex PCR; TCRdb's copy keeps in-frame clones and lacks some. This sample yields about 160,000 clones, of which about four fifths are seen a single time; 7% to 9.5% belongs to the top ten. Findings of the study overall: Upon later analysis, TCR association rates were observed to vary by HLA locus, being highest for DRB1 and lowest for HLA-C. Solely CMV serostatus was available to characterize immune exposure.

The donors comprised healthy bone marrow donors. The rearrangement joins TRBV4-3 to TRBJ1-1; D is unclear. The receptor's source is a male donor in good health and CMV-seropositive. Sequenced material: PBMCs. In nucleotides, the CDR3 is TGCGCCAGCAGCCAAATAGGGAGTTTGGCTTTCTTT. Translation: CASSQIGSLAFF.